This entry concerns a single TCR beta chain. Its antigen remains unknown. The data derive from a study of T cells in localized non-small cell lung cancer. Study-wide results and limits: Tumor trailed uninvolved adjacent lung in T cell clonality, which peaked there.

Trimming pared 0 bases from V and 6 bases from J, leaving 9 bases between. The CDR3 has 13 amino acids. Germline V gives CDR1 SGHAT, CDR2 FQNNGV. TCRdb's copy holds only in-frame clones and misses some; the assay was immunoSEQ multiplex PCR. The data show about 59,000 clones, approximately 93% seen once. This TCR derives from a man aged 40-75 years with stage I lung adenocarcinoma. The sample here was peripheral blood, taken before any cancer treatment. This sequence joins TRBV11-2 and TRBJ2-7; unclear D gene. The CDR3 nucleotides are TGTGCCAGCAGCTTAGATCAGGCCGGCGAGCAGTACTTC. Translation gives CASSLDQAGEQYF.